This paragraph covers one TCR beta chain sequence. These data come from a study of blood T cell repertoires in COVID-19. Using immunoSEQ multiplex PCR, the repertoire was profiled, and TCRdb retains in-frame clones only, with some absent. Found here are approximately 300,000 clones, 88% of them singletons; the top ten hold about 11%. Germline V gives CDR1 SGHVS, CDR2 FNYEAQ. This CDR3 contains 14 residues. The V and J ends lost 7 bases and 5 bases respectively, with 15 bases between them. The V and J genes are TRBV7-6 and TRBJ2-1; TRBD2 is a possible D gene (6 bases). The origin of this receptor is a woman aged 25 to 45 with COVID-19, enrolled during active disease. Sequenced: peripheral blood. CDR3 residues: CASNLRGINNEQFF. The CDR3 DNA sequence: TGTGCCAGCAACCTACGGGGGATTAACAATGAGCAGTTCTTC.